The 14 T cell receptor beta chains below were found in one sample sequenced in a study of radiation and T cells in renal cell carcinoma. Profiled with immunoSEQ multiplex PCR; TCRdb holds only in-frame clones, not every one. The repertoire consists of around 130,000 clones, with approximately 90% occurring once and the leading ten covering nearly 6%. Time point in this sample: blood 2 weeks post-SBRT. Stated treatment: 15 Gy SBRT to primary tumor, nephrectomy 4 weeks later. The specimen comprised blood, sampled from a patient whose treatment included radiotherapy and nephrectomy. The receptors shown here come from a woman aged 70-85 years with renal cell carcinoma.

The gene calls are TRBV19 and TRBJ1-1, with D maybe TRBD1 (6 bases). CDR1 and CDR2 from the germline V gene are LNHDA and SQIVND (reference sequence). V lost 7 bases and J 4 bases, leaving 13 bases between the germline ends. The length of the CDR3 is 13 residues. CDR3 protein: CASITGSGTEAFF. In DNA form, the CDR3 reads TGTGCCAGTATCACAGGGTCGGGCACTGAAGCTTTCTTT.

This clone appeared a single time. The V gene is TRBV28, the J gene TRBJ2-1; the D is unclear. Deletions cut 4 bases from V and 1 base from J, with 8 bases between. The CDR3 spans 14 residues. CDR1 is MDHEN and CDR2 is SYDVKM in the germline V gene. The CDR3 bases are TGTGCCAGCAGTTCCTTTGGGTCCTACAATGAGCAGTTCTTC. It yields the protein CASSSFGSYNEQFF.

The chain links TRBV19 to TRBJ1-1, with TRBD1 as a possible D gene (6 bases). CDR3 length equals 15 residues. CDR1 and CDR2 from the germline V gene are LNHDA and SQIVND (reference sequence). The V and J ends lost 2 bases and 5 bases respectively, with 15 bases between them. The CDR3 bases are TGTGCCAGTAGTATATCATTGAGGGGGAGAACTGAAGCTTTCTTT. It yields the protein CASSISLRGRTEAFF. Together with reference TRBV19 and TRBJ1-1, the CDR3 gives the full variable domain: DGGITQSPKYLFRKEGQNVTLSCEQNLNHDAMYWYRQDPGQGLRLIYYSQIVNDFQKGDIAEGYSVSREKKESFPLTVTSAQKNPTAFYLCASSISLRGRTEAFFGQGTRLTVV.

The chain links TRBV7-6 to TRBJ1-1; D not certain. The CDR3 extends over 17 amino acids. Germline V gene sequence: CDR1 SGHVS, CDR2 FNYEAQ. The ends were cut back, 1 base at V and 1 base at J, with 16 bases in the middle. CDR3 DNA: TGTGCCAGCAGCTTAGGACGGTCGGGAACTTGGAACACTGAAGCTTTCTTT. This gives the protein CASSLGRSGTWNTEAFF.

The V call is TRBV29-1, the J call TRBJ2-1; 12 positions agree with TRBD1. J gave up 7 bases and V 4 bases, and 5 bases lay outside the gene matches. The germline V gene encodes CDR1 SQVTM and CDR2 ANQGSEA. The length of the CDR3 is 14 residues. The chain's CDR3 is CSVGGTGGRNEQFF. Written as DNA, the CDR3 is TGCAGCGTTGGGGGGACAGGGGGCAGAAATGAGCAGTTCTTC.

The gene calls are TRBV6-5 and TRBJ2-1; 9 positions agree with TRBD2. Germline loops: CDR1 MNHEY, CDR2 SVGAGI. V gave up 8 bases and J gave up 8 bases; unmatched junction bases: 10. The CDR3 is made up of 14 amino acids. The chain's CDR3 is CASGGAGGFDEQFF. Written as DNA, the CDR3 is TGTGCCAGCGGGGGAGCGGGGGGTTTCGATGAGCAGTTCTTC.

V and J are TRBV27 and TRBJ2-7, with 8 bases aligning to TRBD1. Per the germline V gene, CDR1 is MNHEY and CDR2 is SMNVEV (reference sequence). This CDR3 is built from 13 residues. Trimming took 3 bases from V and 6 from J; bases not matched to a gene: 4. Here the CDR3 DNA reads TGTGCCAGCAGTTTGCCAGGGGGCTTCGAGCAGTACTTC. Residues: CASSLPGGFEQYF.

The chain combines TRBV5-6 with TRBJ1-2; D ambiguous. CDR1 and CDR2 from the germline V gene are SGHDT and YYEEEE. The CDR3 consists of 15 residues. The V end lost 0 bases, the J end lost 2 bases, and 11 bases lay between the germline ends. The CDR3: CASSLGQGQNYGYTF. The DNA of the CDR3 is TGTGCCAGCAGCTTGGGACAAGGGCAAAACTATGGCTACACCTTC.

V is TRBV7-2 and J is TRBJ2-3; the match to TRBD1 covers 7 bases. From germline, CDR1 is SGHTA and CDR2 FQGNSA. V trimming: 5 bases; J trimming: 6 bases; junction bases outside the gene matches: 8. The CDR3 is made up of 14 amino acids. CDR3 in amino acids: CASSTGETGDTQYF. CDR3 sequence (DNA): TGTGCCAGCAGCACCGGGGAGACAGGGGATACGCAGTATTTT.

CDR3 DNA sequence: TGTGCCAGCTGGGGGTACAACTATGGCTACACCTTC. This translates into CASWGYNYGYTF. J is TRBJ1-2 and V is TRBV6-5; D might be TRBD1 (5 bases). The CDR3 length is 12 residues. Germline V gene data show CDR1 as MNHEY and CDR2 as SVGAGI. V gave up 8 bases and J gave up 2 bases, with 9 bases separating them.

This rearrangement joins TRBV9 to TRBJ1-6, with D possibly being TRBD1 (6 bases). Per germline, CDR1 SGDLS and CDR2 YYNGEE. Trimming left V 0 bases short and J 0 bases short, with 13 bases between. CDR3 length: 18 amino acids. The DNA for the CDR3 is TGTGCCAGCAGCGTAGAAGGGGGGACGAGCTCCTATAATTCACCCCTCCACTTT. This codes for CASSVEGGTSSYNSPLHF.

The CDR3 loop is CASSSLRTGANVLTF. In nucleotides, the CDR3 is TGTGCCAGCAGCTCGCTTCGGACTGGGGCCAACGTCCTGACTTTC. The rearrangement joins TRBV5-6 to TRBJ2-6; unclear D gene. The CDR3 has 15 residues. Germline-derived CDR1 and CDR2 are SGHDT and YYEEEE. V gave up 3 bases and J gave up 2 bases, with 9 bases separating them.

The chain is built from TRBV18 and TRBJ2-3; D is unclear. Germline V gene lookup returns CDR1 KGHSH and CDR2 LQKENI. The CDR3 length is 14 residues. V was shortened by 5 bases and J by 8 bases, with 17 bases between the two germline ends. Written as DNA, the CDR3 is TGTGCCAGCTCATATGACCGGGCCATGGGTACGCAGTATTTT. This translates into CASSYDRAMGTQYF.

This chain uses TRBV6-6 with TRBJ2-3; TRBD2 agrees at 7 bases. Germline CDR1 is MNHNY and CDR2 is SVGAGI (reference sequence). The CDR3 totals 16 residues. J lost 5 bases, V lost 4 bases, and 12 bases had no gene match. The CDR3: CASSSYLADQRDTQYF. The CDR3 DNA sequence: TGTGCCAGCAGTTCCTATCTAGCGGACCAACGAGATACGCAGTATTTT.